The present T cell receptor (beta chain) was sequenced within a study of blood T cell repertoires in COVID-19 (dated by TCRdb to the early 2020s). In the study overall: Collaborator samples came from the United States, Italy and Spain and covered acute and convalescent phases of COVID-19. A de-identified subject ID, COVID-19 status, age in years and sex were almost always included in the sample metadata. The repertoires were released in a freely available public database meant as a resource for research on the immune response to SARS-CoV-2. Where HLA class I and class II types were available, the types were taken from metadata supplied by the sample provider, not from assay-based typing. The prospective study material was composed of cDNA or gDNA derived from T cells, B-cell-depleted T cells, or PBMCs. The samples were drawn from two sources: the first 160 participants of the ongoing ImmuneRACE study, and some 1,300 subjects contributed by 6 global collaborators. The dataset comprised deeply sampled blood TCRbeta repertoires from subjects exposed to, actively infected with, or recovered from COVID-19. Summary of the overall study and its limitations: The quantity of clinical and demographic metadata differed by source and by participant and was supplied without curation.

A note on this clone: Its recognized antigen is unknown. Per-nucleotide qualities are absent, and no much larger clonotype sits a single base away.

Ends trimmed: V by 7 bases, J by 8 bases; bases unmatched to a gene: 5. From cysteine to phenylalanine, the CDR3 is 15 amino acids long. Only the CDR3 region is kept as DNA, spanning 45 bases read in frame from base 1. The germline V gene sets CDR1 to SGHTA and CDR2 to FQGTGA. The immunoSEQ Assay, a bias-controlled multiplex PCR, was used to amplify TCRbeta CDR3 regions from genomic DNA. The authors' analysis ran thus. The number of nucleated cells in each sample was estimated from the amplification of reference gene primers within the assay. To quantify the absolute abundance of each unique TCRbeta CDR3 rearrangement, sequence reads were collapsed and filtered. For each sample, productive Simpson clonality was calculated as the square root of Simpson's diversity index over productive rearrangements. TCRdb stores this immuneACCESS table with in-frame sequences only. Part of the clones is absent; in the studies checked, under half of the shortfall reflects unresolved V genes, and no reason is known for the rest. The DNA gave D and trimming, while V, J and clone size come from that table. For this sample the table gives roughly 150,000 clones, of which roughly 80% were detected only once. About 15% of the sample goes to the ten largest clones.

Collaborating institutions collected whole blood in K2EDTA tubes following their own protocols. Collaborator samples were shipped for TCRbeta analysis as frozen whole blood, isolated PBMCs, or DNA extracted from either sample type. This TCR was recovered from a woman older than 75 with acute or convalescent COVID-19. This chain is built from TRBV7-3 and TRBJ2-1; TRBD2 fits 16 bases in the junction. Material for sequencing was peripheral blood. The CDR3 protein sequence reads: CASNFGTSGRDEQFF. The nucleotide sequence is given as TGTGCCAGCAACTTCGGGACTAGCGGGAGGGATGAGCAGTTCTTC.